These 26 T cell receptor beta chains were all obtained from the same sample, sequenced in a study of a mutant IDH1 vaccine in newly diagnosed glioma (dated by TCRdb to about 2021). The library was produced with the immunoSEQ multiplex PCR assay. TCRdb's version of the immuneACCESS table is confined to in-frame rearrangements and falls short of the full clone set. An unresolved V gene accounts for under half of the shortfall where checked; the remainder is of unknown origin. The sample table lists about 69,000 clones, 80% to 90% of them with a count of one. In total, the top ten clones hold about 3% of the sample. In the paper's terms, the time point label means: baseline, week 1 (first vaccination visit). Per the publication, the treatment or condition label means: pre-vaccination baseline after standard-of-care therapy. Sequencing was performed on PBMCs, taken from a glioma patient treated with radiotherapy, temozolomide or both. The receptors originated from a man between 25 and 39 years old with glioma.

The rearrangement links TRBV29-1 to TRBJ1-2, with 8 bases matching TRBD1. Germline assignment: CDR1 SQVTM and CDR2 ANQGSEA. With V trimmed by 5 bases and J by 6 bases, 8 bases remained unmatched. The CDR3 length is 13 residues. The CDR3 protein is CSVNWGQADGYTF. In DNA form, the CDR3 reads TGCAGCGTTAATTGGGGACAGGCTGATGGCTACACCTTC.

The chain links TRBV2 to TRBJ1-4; D is possibly TRBD1 (5 bases). The germline V and J ends were trimmed by 3 bases and 8 bases, with 13 bases remaining between them. The CDR3 extends over 14 amino acids. Germline V gives CDR1 SNHLY, CDR2 FYNNEI. CDR3 loop: CASSDDSAFEKLFF. The CDR3 DNA is TGTGCCAGCAGTGATGACAGCGCCTTCGAAAAACTGTTTTTT.

The gene calls are TRBV29-1 and TRBJ1-5; D remains unclear. The germline V gene encodes CDR1 SQVTM and CDR2 ANQGSEA. The CDR3 is made up of 13 amino acids. V was trimmed by 5 bases and J by 5 bases, leaving 13 bases between them. CDR3 loop: CSVQGHGDQPQHF. The CDR3, as DNA: TGCAGCGTTCAAGGCCATGGCGATCAGCCCCAGCATTTT. The full variable domain, completed using reference TRBV29-1 and TRBJ1-5, is SAVISQKPSRDICQRGTSLTIQCQVDSQVTMMFWYRQQPGQSLTLIATANQGSEATYESGFVIDKFPISRPNLTFSTLTVSNMSPEDSSIYLCSVQGHGDQPQHFGDGTRLSIL.

The V gene is TRBV19, the J gene TRBJ1-2, with D tentatively TRBD1 (5 bases). V gave up 1 base and J gave up 0 bases, with 9 bases separating them. CDR3 length: 15 residues. Germline assignment: CDR1 LNHDA and CDR2 SQIVND (reference sequence). CDR3 nucleotide sequence: TGTGCCAGTAGTATAGCAGGGACGCCTAACTATGGCTACACCTTC. Its translation: CASSIAGTPNYGYTF.

V usage is TRBV27 and J usage is TRBJ1-2; unclear D gene. Per germline, CDR1 MNHEY and CDR2 SMNVEV (reference sequence). CDR3 length equals 14 residues. V gave up 6 bases and J gave up 4 bases, with 15 bases separating them. The CDR3: CASRGSGNRYGYTF. The CDR3 coding sequence is TGTGCCAGCAGGGGTTCAGGAAACCGCTATGGCTACACCTTC.

The gene calls are TRBV4-1 and TRBJ2-3; D call uncertain. CDR3 length: 16 amino acids. Looked up from germline, CDR1 is MGHRA and CDR2 is YSYEKL. Between the trimmed V and J ends, which lost 1 base and 2 bases, there was a span of 13 bases. The CDR3 nucleotides read TGCGCCAGCAGCCAAGGAGTACAAACCCTCACAGATACGCAGTATTTT. Its translation is CASSQGVQTLTDTQYF.

The chain recombines TRBV5-5 with TRBJ1-5; 7 bases are a match to TRBD1. Per the germline V gene, CDR1 is SGHKS and CDR2 is YYEKEE (reference sequence). This CDR3 is 17 amino acids long. V lost 2 bases, J lost 7 bases, and 15 bases stayed unmatched. CDR3 amino acids: CASSLSLMGQRGQPQHF. CDR3 nucleotide sequence: TGTGCCAGCAGCTTATCACTCATGGGACAGAGGGGACAGCCCCAGCATTTT.

CDR3 DNA: TGTGCCAGCAGACATACCAAGTCGGGGGGGCTCGCTAGAGGTGAGCAGTTCTTC. Encoded protein: CASRHTKSGGLARGEQFF. V gene TRBV11-2 combines with J gene TRBJ2-1; 8 nucleotides match TRBD2. CDR1 is SGHAT, CDR2 FQNNGV, per germline. CDR3 length: 18 residues. Trimming removed 6 bases from V and 9 bases from J; junction bases left unmatched: 22.

The sample holds a few counts of this clone. This chain links TRBV30 with TRBJ1-1, with 7 bases identical to TRBD1. Per the germline V gene, CDR1 is GTSNPN and CDR2 is SVGIG (reference sequence). V lost 3 bases and J lost 1; bases outside the gene matches: 17. The CDR3 runs 18 residues. The CDR3 reads CAWRRNIKTGQTNTEAFF. The CDR3 nucleotides are TGTGCCTGGAGGAGGAACATTAAAACGGGACAGACGAACACTGAAGCTTTCTTT.

This clone appeared once. V usage is TRBV28 and J usage is TRBJ1-5; D unclear. V was shortened by 6 bases and J by 11 bases, with 8 bases between the two germline ends. Germline V gene data show CDR1 as MDHEN and CDR2 as SYDVKM. The CDR3 runs to 10 residues. The CDR3 sequence: CASSSRSQHF. The CDR3 DNA is TGTGCCAGCAGCTCACGGTCCCAGCATTTT.

The rearrangement links TRBV18 to TRBJ2-3; D may be TRBD1 (5 bases). Trimming took off 3 bases at V and 4 bases at J, with 11 bases between the two ends. CDR3 size: 14 residues. The germline CDR1 and CDR2 sequences are KGHSH and LQKENI. CDR3: CASSPPRQPDTQYF. The CDR3 DNA follows: TGTGCCAGCTCACCGCCCAGACAGCCAGATACGCAGTATTTT.

CDR3 region: CASSTGQSSYEQYF. CDR3 in DNA: TGTGCCAGTTCGACAGGTCAGAGCTCCTACGAGCAGTACTTC. The chain carries TRBV19 and TRBJ2-7, with D perhaps TRBD1 (6 bases). Between the trimmed V and J ends, which lost 8 bases and 0 bases, there was a span of 14 bases. Germline V CDR1 and CDR2: LNHDA, SQIVND (reference sequence). This CDR3 spans 14 amino acids.

The chain is built from TRBV19 and TRBJ2-1, with D possibly being TRBD2 (7 bases). The CDR3 sequence is 16 residues long. CDR1 LNHDA and CDR2 SQIVND come from the germline V gene (reference sequence). Trimming took 0 bases from V and 7 from J, leaving 16 bases between them. The CDR3 region has the DNA TGTGCCAGTAGTATAGATCTGAGGGGGGGCCCTAATGAGCAGTTCTTC. Residues: CASSIDLRGGPNEQFF.

The V gene is TRBV19, the J gene TRBJ1-2; D is undetermined. Trimming removed 7 bases from V and 2 bases from J, with 11 bases in between. This CDR3 region has 13 residues. The germline V gene has CDR1 LNHDA and CDR2 SQIVND (reference sequence). The CDR3 loop is CASTGRSNYGYTF. For the CDR3, the DNA is TGTGCCAGTACCGGCAGATCGAACTATGGCTACACCTTC.

The chain uses TRBV7-2 and TRBJ1-1, with 8 bases matching TRBD1. Germline loops: CDR1 SGHTA, CDR2 FQGNSA. The CDR3 consists of 15 residues. V was clipped by 5 bases and J by 4 bases; unmatched bases: 9. The CDR3 loop reads CASSKQTGDGTEAFF. CDR3 DNA sequence: TGTGCCAGCAGCAAACAGACAGGGGATGGCACTGAAGCTTTCTTT.

This rearrangement joins TRBV11-2 to TRBJ1-1; 7 nucleotides agree with TRBD1. V gave up 4 bases and J gave up 10 bases; unmatched junction bases: 6. This CDR3 is 12 amino acids long. Germline CDR1 SGHAT, CDR2 FQNNGV. The CDR3 bases are TGTGCCAGCAGCTACACAGGGGCCGGAGCTTTCTTT. Translation: CASSYTGAGAFF. Together with reference TRBV11-2 and TRBJ1-1, the CDR3 gives the full variable domain: EAGVAQSPRYKIIEKRQSVAFWCNPISGHATLYWYQQILGQGPKLLIQFQNNGVVDDSQLPKDRFSAERLKGVDSTLKIQPAKLEDSAVYLCASSYTGAGAFFGQGTRLTVV.

This clone is a singleton in its sample. The V and J genes are TRBV7-2 and TRBJ2-1, with 9 bases fitting TRBD1. The CDR3 runs 17 residues. J was trimmed by 8 bases and V by 2 bases; bases with no gene match: 13. The germline CDR1 and CDR2 sequences are SGHTA and FQGNSA. The CDR3 coding sequence is TGTGCCAGCAGCTTAAAAGTCATATTCCGGACAGGGGATGAGCAGTTCTTC. Translation gives CASSLKVIFRTGDEQFF.

The rearrangement links TRBV6-5 to TRBJ2-7, with TRBD1 matching 10 bases. CDR1 and CDR2 from the germline V gene are MNHEY and SVGAGI. The CDR3 covers 15 residues. J lost 2 bases, V lost 6 bases, and 7 bases had no gene match. CDR3 nucleotides: TGTGCCAGCAGCTACCGGGACAGGGGCCCCTACGAGCAGTACTTC. It encodes CASSYRDRGPYEQYF.

This chain joins TRBV6-1 and TRBJ2-7, with D perhaps matching TRBD2 (6 bases). The CDR3 is made up of 13 amino acids. V dropped 8 bases and J dropped 6 bases, with 17 bases sitting between them. Germline V lookup: CDR1 MNHNS, CDR2 SASEGT. CDR3 amino acids: CASFFVGGVEQYF. The CDR3 bases are TGTGCCAGCTTCTTTGTGGGGGGAGTCGAGCAGTACTTC.

The V and J genes are TRBV27 and TRBJ2-1; D is unresolved. The germline V and J ends were trimmed by 2 bases and 0 bases, with 11 bases remaining between them. Germline values: CDR1 MNHEY, CDR2 SMNVEV (reference sequence). The CDR3 sequence is 16 residues long. The DNA for the CDR3 is TGTGCCAGCAGTTTACTTTCCGTGAGCTCCTACAATGAGCAGTTCTTC. Its translation is CASSLLSVSSYNEQFF.

The rearrangement links TRBV11-3 to TRBJ1-4, with D hard to call. Trimming cost V 4 bases and J 0 bases, with 9 bases left between them. The length of the CDR3 is 15 residues. Germline V gene lookup returns CDR1 SGHNT and CDR2 YENEEA. The CDR3 bases are TGTGCCAGCAGCTCGATACATGCAACTAATGAAAAACTGTTTTTT. It translates to CASSSIHATNEKLFF.

This rearrangement joins TRBV30 to TRBJ2-7; D is possibly TRBD1 or TRBD2 (5 bases each). CDR3 size: 12 residues. CDR1 and CDR2 from the germline V gene are GTSNPN and SVGIG (reference sequence). The V gene lost 4 bases and the J gene lost 2 bases, with 9 bases spanning the gap. CDR3 coding DNA: TGTGCCTGGACGTGGGGGACCTACGAGCAGTACTTC. This encodes CAWTWGTYEQYF.

V and J are TRBV29-1 and TRBJ1-1; TRBD1 matches at 9 bases. The CDR3 loop spans 12 amino acids. Per germline, CDR1 SQVTM and CDR2 ANQGSEA. Trimming cost V 6 bases and J 5 bases; bases outside gene matches: 4. The CDR3 coding sequence is TGCAGCGTGCCGACAGGGGGTACTGAAGCTTTCTTT. Translation gives CSVPTGGTEAFF.

This chain uses TRBV18 with TRBJ1-1; unclear D gene. The V gene lost 4 bases and the J gene lost 7 bases, with 10 bases spanning the gap. The CDR3 is 12 amino acids. Germline CDR1 KGHSH, CDR2 LQKENI. This CDR3 is CASSQGRSEAFF. The CDR3 nucleotides are TGTGCCAGCTCACAAGGCAGGAGTGAAGCTTTCTTT.

The chain recombines TRBV9 with TRBJ2-3, with 7 positions matching TRBD1. Germline V gene sequence: CDR1 SGDLS, CDR2 YYNGEE. The CDR3 contains 16 residues. Trimming removed 0 bases from V and 9 bases from J; junction bases left unmatched: 13. The CDR3 DNA reads TGTGCCAGCAGCGTAGAGGGCCGGGACAGATCGTGGACGCAGTATTTT. Translated: CASSVEGRDRSWTQYF. Variable domain in full (rest from reference TRBV9 and TRBJ2-3): DSGVTQTPKHLITATGQRVTLRCSPRSGDLSVYWYQQSLDQGLQFLIQYYNGEERAKGNILERFSAQQFPDLHSELNLSSLELGDSALYFCASSVEGRDRSWTQYFGPGTRLTVL.

In nucleotides, the CDR3 is TGTGCCAGCAGTTACTCGAGACAGGCGACGTTCGGGGAAGCTTTCTTT. It yields the protein CASSYSRQATFGEAFF. This chain uses TRBV6-5 with TRBJ1-1; possible D gene TRBD1, 6 bases. Between the trimmed V and J ends, which lost 0 bases and 8 bases, there was a span of 19 bases. The CDR3 is made up of 16 amino acids. Germline CDR1 is MNHEY and CDR2 is SVGAGI.